A selection of T cell receptor beta chains follows, all from one sample in a study of blood T cell repertoires in COVID-19. Profiled with immunoSEQ multiplex PCR; TCRdb holds only in-frame clones, not every one. The sample comprises around 100,000 clones, 70% to 90% of which are singletons, and 2.1% rests with the top ten. Sample: peripheral blood. These receptors were taken from a human donor in a cohort sampled during active COVID-19. CDR3s include the opening cysteine and the closing phenylalanine or tryptophan. Each record gives: clone size, D gene, J gene, V gene, CDR3 DNA, CDR3 protein. A D gene is named only where the DNA matches it firmly. Some rows mark clone size as missing; the rest say once, few, many or name a class of expanded clone.

abundance: NA; d_gene: NA; j_gene: TRBJ1-1; v_gene: TRBV6-2/TRBV6-3; CDR3nt: TGTGCCAGCAGTCCCCATAAGGGGATCGGGGGGAACACTGAAGCTTTCTTT; CDR3aa: CASSPHKGIGGNTEAFF
abundance: NA; d_gene: NA; j_gene: TRBJ1-1; v_gene: TRBV29-1; CDR3nt: TGCAGCGTTGGGGGGGGGAACACTGAAGCTTTCTTT; CDR3aa: CSVGGGNTEAFF
abundance: once; d_gene: TRBD2; j_gene: TRBJ2-1; v_gene: TRBV2; CDR3nt: TGTGCCAGCAGGGCCCAGCGGGGGAACAATGAGCAGTTCTTC; CDR3aa: CASRAQRGNNEQFF
abundance: NA; d_gene: NA; j_gene: TRBJ1-1; v_gene: TRBV7-3; CDR3nt: TGTGCCAGCAGCCAAGGACCTGGGGGGACTGAAGCTTTCTTT; CDR3aa: CASSQGPGGTEAFF
abundance: NA; d_gene: NA; j_gene: TRBJ1-6; v_gene: TRBV7-3; CDR3nt: TGTGCCAGCAGCTTAATTGCGGTTAATTCACCCCTCCACTTT; CDR3aa: CASSLIAVNSPLHF
abundance: NA; d_gene: NA; j_gene: TRBJ1-2; v_gene: TRBV27; CDR3nt: TGTGCCAGCAGTTTTCCGGACATTCAACCAAACTATGGCTACACCTTC; CDR3aa: CASSFPDIQPNYGYTF
abundance: NA; d_gene: NA; j_gene: TRBJ2-5; v_gene: TRBV10-3; CDR3nt: TGTGCCATCAGTGAGCCTAATAGCGGAAGTTATCAAGAGACCCAGTACTTC; CDR3aa: CAISEPNSGSYQETQYF
abundance: NA; d_gene: TRBD1; j_gene: TRBJ2-2; v_gene: TRBV19; CDR3nt: TGTGCCAGCGCACAGGGGTCTCGTGGGGTGGGGGAGCTGTTTTTT; CDR3aa: CASAQGSRGVGELFF
abundance: NA; d_gene: NA; j_gene: TRBJ1-5; v_gene: TRBV19; CDR3nt: TGTGCCAGTAACCTTGTCCACAGGGAACGTCAGCCCCAGCATTTT; CDR3aa: CASNLVHRERQPQHF
abundance: NA; d_gene: TRBD2; j_gene: TRBJ2-3; v_gene: TRBV20-1; CDR3nt: TGCAGTGCTAGTGGACAGGGACTAGCGAATAGAGGAGATACGCAGTATTTT; CDR3aa: CSASGQGLANRGDTQYF
abundance: once; d_gene: TRBD1; j_gene: TRBJ1-2; v_gene: TRBV3-1/TRBV3-2; CDR3nt: TGTGCCAGCAGCCAAGGACAGGGGGCCAACTATGGCTACACCTTC; CDR3aa: CASSQGQGANYGYTF
abundance: NA; d_gene: TRBD1; j_gene: TRBJ1-1; v_gene: TRBV9; CDR3nt: TGTGCCAGCAGCGTAGGGGGGACAGGGGGCACTGAAGCTTTCTTT; CDR3aa: CASSVGGTGGTEAFF
abundance: once; d_gene: NA; j_gene: TRBJ2-4; v_gene: TRBV7-2; CDR3nt: TGTGCCAGCAGCAACGGAGTAGAAAACATTCAGTACTTC; CDR3aa: CASSNGVENIQYF
abundance: NA; d_gene: NA; j_gene: TRBJ2-5; v_gene: TRBV5-6; CDR3nt: TGTGCCAGCAGCTTGACTCATCTGGAGACCCAGTACTTC; CDR3aa: CASSLTHLETQYF
abundance: NA; d_gene: TRBD1; j_gene: TRBJ1-5; v_gene: TRBV24-1; CDR3nt: TGTGCCACCAACCGGGGACAGACCCATCAGCCCCAGCATTTT; CDR3aa: CATNRGQTHQPQHF
abundance: NA; d_gene: NA; j_gene: TRBJ2-1; v_gene: TRBV9; CDR3nt: TGTGCCAGCAGCTCGAGAGGGCCTGGCGGGGGCTATTACAATGAGCAGTTCTTC; CDR3aa: CASSSRGPGGGYYNEQFF
abundance: NA; d_gene: TRBD2; j_gene: TRBJ2-5; v_gene: TRBV5-1; CDR3nt: TGCGCCAGCAGCACGGGACTAGCGGGGGGGTACCAAGAGACCCAGTACTTC; CDR3aa: CASSTGLAGGYQETQYF
abundance: once; d_gene: NA; j_gene: TRBJ1-1; v_gene: TRBV3-1/TRBV3-2; CDR3nt: TGTGCCAGCAGCCAGTCAGGGTATGCGACTGAAGCTTTCTTT; CDR3aa: CASSQSGYATEAFF
abundance: NA; d_gene: TRBD2; j_gene: TRBJ2-2; v_gene: TRBV5-1; CDR3nt: TGCGCCAGCAGCTTGGCCGCGGGGGAAACCGGGGAGCTGTTTTTT; CDR3aa: CASSLAAGETGELFF
abundance: NA; d_gene: TRBD1; j_gene: TRBJ2-3; v_gene: TRBV6-1; CDR3nt: TGTGCCAGCAGTGAGGACAGGGGGGGTACGCAGTATTTT; CDR3aa: CASSEDRGGTQYF
abundance: NA; d_gene: TRBD2; j_gene: TRBJ2-5; v_gene: TRBV18; CDR3nt: TGTGCCAGCTCACCGGGACTACAAGAGACCCAGTACTTC; CDR3aa: CASSPGLQETQYF
abundance: once; d_gene: TRBD1; j_gene: TRBJ1-1; v_gene: TRBV7-9; CDR3nt: TGTGCCAGCAGCTTTCAGGGACAGGGGAGCACTGAAGCTTTCTTT; CDR3aa: CASSFQGQGSTEAFF
abundance: NA; d_gene: TRBD2; j_gene: TRBJ2-1; v_gene: TRBV6-1; CDR3nt: TGTGCCAGCAGTGAGTGGCGGGAGTCCTACAATGAGCAGTTCTTC; CDR3aa: CASSEWRESYNEQFF
abundance: NA; d_gene: TRBD1; j_gene: TRBJ2-2; v_gene: TRBV6-5; CDR3nt: TGTGCCAGCAATTTGCAGGGGGACCCCCCCGGGGAGCTGTTTTTT; CDR3aa: CASNLQGDPPGELFF
abundance: NA; d_gene: TRBD2; j_gene: TRBJ2-1; v_gene: TRBV5-1; CDR3nt: TGCGCCAGCAGCCCGGGACTAGCGGGGGGGCTGAGCTCCTACAATGAGCAGTTCTTC; CDR3aa: CASSPGLAGGLSSYNEQFF
abundance: few; d_gene: TRBD1; j_gene: TRBJ1-2; v_gene: TRBV7-2; CDR3nt: TGTGCCAGCAGCCCACCTCGGACAGGTCCTTTTGGGGACTACACCTTC; CDR3aa: CASSPPRTGPFGDYTF
abundance: NA; d_gene: TRBD1; j_gene: TRBJ1-5; v_gene: TRBV19; CDR3nt: TGTGCCAGTAGTATAGTCCCGGTACTCGGCAGGGGGCCAAATAGCAATCAGCCCCAGCATTTT; CDR3aa: CASSIVPVLGRGPNSNQPQHF
abundance: NA; d_gene: TRBD2; j_gene: TRBJ2-1; v_gene: TRBV7-2; CDR3nt: TGTGCCAGCAGCCCCCTAGCGGTCTCCTACAATGAGCAGTTCTTC; CDR3aa: CASSPLAVSYNEQFF
abundance: few; d_gene: TRBD1; j_gene: TRBJ2-1; v_gene: TRBV11-2; CDR3nt: TGTGCCAGCAGCCCGACGGTTGGACAGGGAAATCTTTGGCAGTTCTTC; CDR3aa: CASSPTVGQGNLWQFF
abundance: NA; d_gene: TRBD2; j_gene: TRBJ2-1; v_gene: TRBV7-6; CDR3nt: TGTGCCAGCAGCTTAGGATTAGCGGGGAGCTCCTACAATGAGCAGTTCTTC; CDR3aa: CASSLGLAGSSYNEQFF